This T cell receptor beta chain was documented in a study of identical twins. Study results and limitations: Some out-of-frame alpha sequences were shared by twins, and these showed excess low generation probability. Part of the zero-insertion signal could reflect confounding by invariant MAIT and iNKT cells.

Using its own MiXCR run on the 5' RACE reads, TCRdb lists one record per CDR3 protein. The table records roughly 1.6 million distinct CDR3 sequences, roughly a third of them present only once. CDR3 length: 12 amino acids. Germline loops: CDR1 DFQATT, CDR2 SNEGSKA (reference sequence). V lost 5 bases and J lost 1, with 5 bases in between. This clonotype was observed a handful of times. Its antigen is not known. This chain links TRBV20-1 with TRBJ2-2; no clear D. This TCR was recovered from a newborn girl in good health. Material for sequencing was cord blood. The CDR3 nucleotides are TGCAGTGCTCCAGAGAACACCGGGGAGCTGTTTTTT. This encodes CSAPENTGELFF.